This T cell receptor beta chain was profiled in a study of OX40 agonist ivuxolimab in advanced cancers. In germline, CDR1 is SGHDN, CDR2 FVKESK. V gave up 1 base and J gave up 4 bases, with 7 bases separating them. The CDR3 loop spans 13 amino acids. The repertoire was sequenced with immunoSEQ multiplex PCR; TCRdb's copy has only in-frame clones and lacks some. The sample holds around 99,000 clones, approximately 89% seen once. The J gene is TRBJ1-2, the V gene TRBV14; weak D call: TRBD1 (5 bases). The source of this sequence is an adult with an advanced solid tumor such as melanoma, head and neck, liver or kidney cancer. The source material was CD4+ or CD8+ T cells sorted from blood, sampled in a trial of the OX40 agonist ivuxolimab. The CDR3 nucleotides are TGTGCCAGCAGCCAAGGGACAACCTATGGCTACACCTTC. Translating it yields CASSQGTTYGYTF.